What follows are 2 T cell receptor beta chains derived from one specimen sequenced in a study of CD8 T cells in Susac syndrome. Reverse transcription of about 0.45 to 1 ug RNA used random hexamers. TCRdb reanalysed the immunoSEQ multiplex PCR reads using MiXCR and keeps one entry per CDR3 protein. The table includes fewer than 150,000 distinct CDR3 sequences, around 91% detected once. The sequencing input was CD8+ T cells from PBMCs. All receptors come from a human donor with multiple sclerosis.

V usage is TRBV7-6 and J usage is TRBJ2-1; 7 nucleotides agree with TRBD2. CDR3 length: 17 amino acids. CDR1 is SGHVS, CDR2 FNYEAQ, per germline. The J segment lost 6 bases and the V segment lost 1 base, leaving 12 bases of the junction unmatched. CDR3 in DNA: TGTGCCAGCAGCTTAGTCCCGGGACTACCTGTTGGCAATGAGCAGTTCTTC. It yields the protein CASSLVPGLPVGNEQFF.

This clonotype was observed a handful of times. The chain links TRBV7-9 to TRBJ2-2; D is unresolved. The CDR3 covers 13 residues. The V end lost 5 bases, the J end lost 2 bases, and 6 bases lay between the germline ends. The germline gives CDR1 SEHNR, CDR2 FQNEAQ (reference sequence). CDR3 loop: CASSGLNTGELFF. DNA for the CDR3: TGTGCCAGCAGCGGCCTCAACACCGGGGAGCTGTTTTTT.